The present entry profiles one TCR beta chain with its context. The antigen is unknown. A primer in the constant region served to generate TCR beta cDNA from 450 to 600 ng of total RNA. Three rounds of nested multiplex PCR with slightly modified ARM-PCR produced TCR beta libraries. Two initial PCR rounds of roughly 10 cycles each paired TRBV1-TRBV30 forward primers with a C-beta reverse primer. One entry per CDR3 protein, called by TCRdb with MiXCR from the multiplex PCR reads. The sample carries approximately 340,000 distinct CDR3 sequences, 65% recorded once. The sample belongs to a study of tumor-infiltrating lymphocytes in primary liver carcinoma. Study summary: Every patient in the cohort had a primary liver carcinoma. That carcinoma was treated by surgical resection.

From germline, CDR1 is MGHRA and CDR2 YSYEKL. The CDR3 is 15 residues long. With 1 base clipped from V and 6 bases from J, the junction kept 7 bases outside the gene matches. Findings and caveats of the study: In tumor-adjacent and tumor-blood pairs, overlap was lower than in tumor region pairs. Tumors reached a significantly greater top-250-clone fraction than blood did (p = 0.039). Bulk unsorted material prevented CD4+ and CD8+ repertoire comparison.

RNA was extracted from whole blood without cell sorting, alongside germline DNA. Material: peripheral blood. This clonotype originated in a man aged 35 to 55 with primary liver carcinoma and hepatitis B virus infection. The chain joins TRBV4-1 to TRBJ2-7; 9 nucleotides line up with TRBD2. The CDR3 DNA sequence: TGCGCCAGCAGCCAAGGGAGTAGCGGGAGCAGCGAGCAGTACTTC. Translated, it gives CASSQGSSGSSEQYF.